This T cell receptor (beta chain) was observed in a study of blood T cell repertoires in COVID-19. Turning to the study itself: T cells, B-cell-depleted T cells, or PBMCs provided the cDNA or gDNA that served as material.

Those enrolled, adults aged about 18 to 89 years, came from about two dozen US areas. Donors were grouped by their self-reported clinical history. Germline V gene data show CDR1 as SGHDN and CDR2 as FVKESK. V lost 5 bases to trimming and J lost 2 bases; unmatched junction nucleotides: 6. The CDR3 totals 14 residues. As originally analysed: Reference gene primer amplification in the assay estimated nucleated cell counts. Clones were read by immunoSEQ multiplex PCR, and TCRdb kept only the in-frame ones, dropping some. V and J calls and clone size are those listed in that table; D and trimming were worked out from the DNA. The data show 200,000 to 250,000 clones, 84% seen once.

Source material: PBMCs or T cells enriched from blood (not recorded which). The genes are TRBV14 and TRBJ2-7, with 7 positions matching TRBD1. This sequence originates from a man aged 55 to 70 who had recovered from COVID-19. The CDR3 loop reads CASSTRQGTYEQYF. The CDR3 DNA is TGTGCCAGCAGCACGCGACAGGGAACCTACGAGCAGTACTTC.